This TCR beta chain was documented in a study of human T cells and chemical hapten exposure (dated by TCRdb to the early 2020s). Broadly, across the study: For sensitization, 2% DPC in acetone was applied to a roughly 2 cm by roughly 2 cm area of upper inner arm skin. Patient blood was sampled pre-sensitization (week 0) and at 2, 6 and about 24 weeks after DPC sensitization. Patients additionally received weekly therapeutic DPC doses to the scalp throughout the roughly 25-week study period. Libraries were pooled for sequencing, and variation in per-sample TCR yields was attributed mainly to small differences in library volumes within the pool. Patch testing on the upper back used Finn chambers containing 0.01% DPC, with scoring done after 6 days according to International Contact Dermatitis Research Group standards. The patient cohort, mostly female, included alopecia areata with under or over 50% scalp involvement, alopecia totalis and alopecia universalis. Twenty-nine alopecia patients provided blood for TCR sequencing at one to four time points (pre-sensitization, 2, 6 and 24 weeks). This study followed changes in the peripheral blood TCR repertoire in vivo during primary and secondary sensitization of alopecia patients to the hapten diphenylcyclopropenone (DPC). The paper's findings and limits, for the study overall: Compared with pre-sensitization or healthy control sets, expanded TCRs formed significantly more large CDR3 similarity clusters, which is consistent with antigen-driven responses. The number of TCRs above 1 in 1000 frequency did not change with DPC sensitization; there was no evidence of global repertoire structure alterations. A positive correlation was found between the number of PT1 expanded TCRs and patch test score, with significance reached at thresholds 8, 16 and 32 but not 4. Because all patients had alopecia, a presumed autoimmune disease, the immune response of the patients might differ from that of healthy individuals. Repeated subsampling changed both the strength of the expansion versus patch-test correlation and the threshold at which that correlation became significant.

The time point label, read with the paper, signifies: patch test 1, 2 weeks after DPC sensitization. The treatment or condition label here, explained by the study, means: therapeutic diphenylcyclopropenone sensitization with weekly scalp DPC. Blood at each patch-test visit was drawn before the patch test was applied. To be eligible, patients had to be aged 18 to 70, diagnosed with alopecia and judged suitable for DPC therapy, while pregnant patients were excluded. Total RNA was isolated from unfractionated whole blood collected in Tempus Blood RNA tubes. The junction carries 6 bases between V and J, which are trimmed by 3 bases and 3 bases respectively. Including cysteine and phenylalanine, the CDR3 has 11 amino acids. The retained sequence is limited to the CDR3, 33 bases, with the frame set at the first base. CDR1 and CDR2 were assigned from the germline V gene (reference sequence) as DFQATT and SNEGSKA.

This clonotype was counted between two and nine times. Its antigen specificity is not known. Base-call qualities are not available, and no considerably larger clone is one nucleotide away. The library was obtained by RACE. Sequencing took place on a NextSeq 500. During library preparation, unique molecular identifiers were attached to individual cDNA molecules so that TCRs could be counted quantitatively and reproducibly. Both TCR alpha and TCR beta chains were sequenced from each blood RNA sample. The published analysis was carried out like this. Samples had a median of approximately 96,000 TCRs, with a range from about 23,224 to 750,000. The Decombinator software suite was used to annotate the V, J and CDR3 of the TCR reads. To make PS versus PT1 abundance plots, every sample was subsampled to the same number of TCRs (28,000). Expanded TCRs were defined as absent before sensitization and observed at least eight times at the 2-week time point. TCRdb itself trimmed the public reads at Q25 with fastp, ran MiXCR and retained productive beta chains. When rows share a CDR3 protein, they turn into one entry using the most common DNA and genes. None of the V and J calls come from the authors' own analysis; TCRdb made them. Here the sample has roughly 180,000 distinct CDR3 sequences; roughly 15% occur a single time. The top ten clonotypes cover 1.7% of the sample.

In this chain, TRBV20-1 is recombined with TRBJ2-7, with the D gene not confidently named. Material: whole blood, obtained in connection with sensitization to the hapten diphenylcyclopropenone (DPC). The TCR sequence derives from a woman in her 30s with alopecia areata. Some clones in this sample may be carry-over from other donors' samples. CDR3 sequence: CSASKDYEQYF. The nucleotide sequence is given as TGCAGTGCTAGCAAAGACTACGAGCAGTACTTC.